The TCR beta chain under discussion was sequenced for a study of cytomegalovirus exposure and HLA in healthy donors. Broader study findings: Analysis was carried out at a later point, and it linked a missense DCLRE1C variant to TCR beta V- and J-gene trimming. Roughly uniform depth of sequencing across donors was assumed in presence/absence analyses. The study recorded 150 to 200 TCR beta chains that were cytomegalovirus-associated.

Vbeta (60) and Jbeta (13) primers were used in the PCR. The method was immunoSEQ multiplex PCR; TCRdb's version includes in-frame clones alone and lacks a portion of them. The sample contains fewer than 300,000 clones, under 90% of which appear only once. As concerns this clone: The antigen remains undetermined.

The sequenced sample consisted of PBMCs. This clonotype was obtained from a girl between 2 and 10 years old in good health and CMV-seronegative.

The CDR3 reads CASSWSGTSYEQYF. CDR3 nucleotides: TGTGCCAGCAGCTGGAGCGGGACTTCCTACGAGCAGTACTTC. The V and J genes are TRBV7-9 and TRBJ2-7, with 7 bases matching TRBD2. Germline CDR1 SEHNR, CDR2 FQNEAQ (reference sequence). Trimming took 4 bases from V and 1 from J; bases not matched to a gene: 4. This CDR3 spans 14 amino acids.